Detailed here is one T cell receptor beta chain. Its antigen is undetermined. The data originate from a study of blood T cells in healthy people across ages. Turning to the study itself: Through template switching, about one barcoded beta molecule was captured per two T cells, as measured in model experiments. Points from the study as a whole: Researchers said unsorted PBMCs prevented a conclusive naive versus antigen-experienced comparison.

Total RNA amounts of at least 5.5 micrograms were extracted per sample. CDR1 DFQATT and CDR2 SNEGSKA come from the germline V gene (reference sequence). Trimming pared 5 bases from V and 0 bases from J, leaving 25 bases between. CDR3 length: 18 residues. Then a second PCR, running roughly 6 to 12 cycles, was carried out with a sample-barcoded 5' primer and a J-beta primer mix. One entry per CDR3 protein, called by TCRdb with MiXCR from the 5' RACE reads. This sample has fewer than 1.5 million distinct CDR3 sequences; roughly 40% occur once, and the top ten carry approximately 7.9%. The sequencing sample was made of blood. V and J are TRBV20-1 and TRBJ1-2, with D tentatively TRBD1 (5 bases). The origin of this receptor is a woman in her late teens or twenties in good health. CDR3 DNA sequence: TGCAGTGCTCGTAACCACCGGGACGGAATTACTTCTAACTATGGCTACACCTTC. Translating it yields CSARNHRDGITSNYGYTF.